This TCR beta chain derives from a study of T cells in Graves' hyperthyroidism and ophthalmopathy. Study-wide findings and caveats: Ophthalmopathy, as predicted by the model, came a median about seven months after the prediction. Most thyroid clonotypes with frequency above 0.001 were detected in blood. Ophthalmopathy could be told apart from stable hyperthyroidism with a 13 V-J model.

Points on this clonotype: Its target is not known.

The definition of stable Graves' hyperthyroidism was no ophthalmopathy progression within 18 months. Template material for amplifying TCR beta CDR3 regions consisted of RNA transcripts. A set of HTBI primers served as the primers for a first-round RT-PCR of the TCR CDR3. TCRdb re-derived calls from the multiplex PCR reads in MiXCR, one entry per CDR3 protein. The sample holds under 400,000 distinct CDR3 sequences, around 25% seen once. Sequenced material: blood. This receptor was identified in a man aged 50-60 years with Graves' hyperthyroidism.

The CDR3 DNA reads TGTGCCAGCAGCCTCTTATCGGACACTGAAGCTTTCTTT. It is translated as CASSLLSDTEAFF. The chain employs TRBV7-2 and TRBJ1-1; D is undetermined. Germline loops: CDR1 SGHTA, CDR2 FQGNSA. There are 13 residues in the CDR3. V was pared by 5 bases and J by 3 bases, with 10 bases between.